This TCR beta chain is from a study of T cell repertoires in cytomegalovirus infection. Turning to the study itself: As its CMV epitopes, the study selected recently identified HLA-C-restricted and well-studied HLA-B-restricted targets. Both CMV infection and a matching HLA type were indicated by public TCR beta signatures.

Study-level results: Totalled public TCR beta family frequency picked out people who carried CMV plus the relevant HLA. Ex vivo, HLA-C-restricted CMV-specific TCR beta clonotypes prevailed over the rest of the response.

For this clonotype: Its antigen is not known.

In TCRdb, the reads were re-called with MiXCR into one record per CDR3 protein. The profile shows around 78,000 distinct CDR3 sequences, 35% to 45% of them singletons. J was trimmed by 6 bases and V by 3 bases; bases with no gene match: 4. The CDR3 is 14 amino acids. The germline V gene has CDR1 MNHEY and CDR2 SVGEGT. The chain joins TRBV6-2 or TRBV6-3 to TRBJ2-2, with 7 nucleotides matching TRBD1. This receptor was obtained from a human donor in good health (CMV status not recorded). Some clones in this sample may be carry-over from other donors' samples. The sample here was CD8+ T cells from cultured PBMCs, taken from culture after CMV antigen stimulation. Here the CDR3 DNA reads TGTGCCAGCAGTTATACCCAGGGGGCCGGGGAGCTGTTTTTT. This translates into CASSYTQGAGELFF.